The sequence of this T cell receptor beta chain was determined in a study of TIL therapy for anti-PD-1-resistant metastatic lung cancer. The study, taken as a whole, reports: Many TIL product clones were absent from baseline tumor, suggesting clonal contraction.

This clone was seen a few times. The antigen is not known. The time point was: pre-treatment sample, taken before nivolumab and TIL therapy. Pleural nodules or supraclavicular lymph nodes made up most of the excised metastases sampled. This was the immunoSEQ v3 assay. Survey-level samples got 2 million or so read pairs; deep-level samples got about 5-6 million. Clones were sequenced by immunoSEQ multiplex PCR, and TCRdb holds only the in-frame ones, with some missing. The sample holds several thousand clones, over 60% seen once. After removal of 6 bases from V and 0 bases from J, the junction contained 7 bases not matched to a gene. CDR3 length: 16 amino acids. CDR1 MDHEN and CDR2 SYDVKM come from the germline V gene.

The starting material was tumor tissue, obtained at baseline. The V gene is TRBV28, the J gene TRBJ1-4; 7 nucleotides agree with TRBD1. The TCR sequence derives from a person between 30 and 80 years old with non-small cell lung cancer. In DNA, the CDR3 is TGTGCCAGCAGCTCCGGGACAGCCGCAACTAATGAAAAACTGTTTTTT. Its translation: CASSSGTAATNEKLFF.